In its sample, the clone carrying this TCR beta chain was seen many times. Its antigen is as yet unknown. This sample was taken from a study of T-cell reconstitution after alpha-beta-depleted transplantation in children. Study findings and constraints: Two months or so post-transplant, alpha-beta T cells reportedly derived from several hundred expanded graft clones. One year post-transplant, T-cell counts and diversity were largely derived from T cells produced anew. At day 60, the high TCRbeta diversity found in some patients originated from recipient T cells and thymic progenitors that had survived.

Researchers prepared the TCRbeta library using unique molecular identifiers, the study reports. TCRdb re-derived calls from the PCR reads in MiXCR, one entry per CDR3 protein. Here the sample spans under 75,000 distinct CDR3 sequences, roughly a tenth being singletons. This TCR was sampled from a boy younger than 18 with acute myeloid leukemia, due to receive a stem cell transplant. The starting material was PBMCs, obtained before TCRalphabeta/CD19-depleted stem cell transplant.

For the CDR3, the DNA is TGCAGCGCAGGGGGCCTTGAGCAGTTCTTC. Protein sequence: CSAGGLEQFF. V and J are TRBV29-1 and TRBJ2-1; 8 bases line up with TRBD1. J gave up 9 bases and V 7 bases, and 2 bases lay outside the gene matches. Germline CDR1 SQVTM, CDR2 ANQGSEA. CDR3 length equals 10 residues.